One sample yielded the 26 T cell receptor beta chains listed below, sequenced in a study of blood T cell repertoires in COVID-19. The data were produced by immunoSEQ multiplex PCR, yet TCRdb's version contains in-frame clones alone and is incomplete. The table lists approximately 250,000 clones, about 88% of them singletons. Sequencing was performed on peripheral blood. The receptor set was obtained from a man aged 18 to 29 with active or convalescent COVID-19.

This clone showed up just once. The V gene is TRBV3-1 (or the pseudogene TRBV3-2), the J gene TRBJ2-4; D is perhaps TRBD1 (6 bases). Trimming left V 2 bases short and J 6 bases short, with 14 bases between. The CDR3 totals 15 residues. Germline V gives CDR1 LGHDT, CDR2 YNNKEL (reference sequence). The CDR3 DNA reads TGTGCCAGCAGCCAATCATTAAGCAGGGGAAACATTCAGTACTTC. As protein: CASSQSLSRGNIQYF.

The chain's CDR3 is CASSQDGFEGDTEAFF. CDR3 nucleotide sequence: TGTGCCAGCAGCCAAGACGGGTTCGAGGGGGACACTGAAGCTTTCTTT. The J gene is TRBJ1-1, the V gene TRBV3-1 (or the pseudogene TRBV3-2); D possibly corresponds to TRBD1 (6 bases). The germline CDR1 and CDR2 sequences are LGHDT and YNNKEL (reference sequence). The V end lost 0 bases, the J end lost 3 bases, and 14 bases lay between the germline ends. This CDR3 is 16 amino acids long.

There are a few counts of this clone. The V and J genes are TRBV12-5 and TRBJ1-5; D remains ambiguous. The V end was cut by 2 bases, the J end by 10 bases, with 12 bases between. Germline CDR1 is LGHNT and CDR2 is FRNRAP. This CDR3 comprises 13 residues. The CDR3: CASGLSPTSPQHF. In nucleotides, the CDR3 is TGTGCTAGTGGTTTGTCCCCGACTAGTCCCCAGCATTTT.

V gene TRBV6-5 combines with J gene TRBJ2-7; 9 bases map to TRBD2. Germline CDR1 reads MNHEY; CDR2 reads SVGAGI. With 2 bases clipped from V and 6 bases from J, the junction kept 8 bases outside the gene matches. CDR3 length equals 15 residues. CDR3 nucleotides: TGTGCCAGCAGTTACCGACAGCTACTAGCGGGCGAGCAGTACTTC. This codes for CASSYRQLLAGEQYF.

The CDR3 bases are TGTGCCAGCAGCCCGACAGCTAACTATGGCTACACCTTC. This sequence encodes CASSPTANYGYTF. The rearrangement joins TRBV7-2 to TRBJ1-2; D may be TRBD1 (5 bases). The germline V gene has CDR1 SGHTA and CDR2 FQGNSA. Trimming removed 5 bases at V and 0 bases at J, with 7 bases between. The CDR3 contains 13 residues.

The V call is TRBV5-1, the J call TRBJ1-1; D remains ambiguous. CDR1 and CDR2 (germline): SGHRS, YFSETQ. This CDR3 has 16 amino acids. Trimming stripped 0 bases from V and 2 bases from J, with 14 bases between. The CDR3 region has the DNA TGCGCCAGCAGCTTGGATCGACCCGCGGGAAACACTGAAGCTTTCTTT. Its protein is CASSLDRPAGNTEAFF.

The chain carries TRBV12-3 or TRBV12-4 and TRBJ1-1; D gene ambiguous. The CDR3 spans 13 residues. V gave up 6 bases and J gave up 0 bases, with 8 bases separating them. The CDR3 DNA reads TGTGCCAGCAGAGGGAGTATGAACACTGAAGCTTTCTTT. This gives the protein CASRGSMNTEAFF.

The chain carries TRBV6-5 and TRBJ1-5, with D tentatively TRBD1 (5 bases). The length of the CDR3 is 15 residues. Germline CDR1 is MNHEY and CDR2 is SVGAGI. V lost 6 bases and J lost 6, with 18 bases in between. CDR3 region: CASSSGRGAGQPQHF. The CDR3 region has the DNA TGTGCCAGCAGCTCCGGGCGGGGCGCGGGTCAGCCCCAGCATTTT.

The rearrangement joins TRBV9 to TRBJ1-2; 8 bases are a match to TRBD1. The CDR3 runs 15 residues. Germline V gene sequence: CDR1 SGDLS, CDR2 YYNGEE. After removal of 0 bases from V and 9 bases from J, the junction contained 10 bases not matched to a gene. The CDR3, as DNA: TGTGCCAGCAGCGTAGCGGCAGGGGGCAGCGGGAGCTACACCTTC. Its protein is CASSVAAGGSGSYTF.

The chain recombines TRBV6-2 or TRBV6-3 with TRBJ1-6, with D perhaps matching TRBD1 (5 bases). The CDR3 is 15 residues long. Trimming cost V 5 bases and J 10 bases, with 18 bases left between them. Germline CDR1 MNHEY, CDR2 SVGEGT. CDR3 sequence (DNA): TGTGCCAGCAGTATAAGGGGCTTACTGCGGTCACCCCTCCACTTT. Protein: CASSIRGLLRSPLHF.

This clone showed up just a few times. The CDR3 protein is CASRWTRRTDTQYF. The CDR3 DNA sequence: TGTGCCAGCAGGTGGACTAGACGCACAGATACGCAGTATTTT. This chain connects TRBV28 to TRBJ2-3, with TRBD2 matching over 7 bases. The CDR3 covers 14 residues. Germline CDR1 MDHEN, CDR2 SYDVKM. Trimming cost V 6 bases and J 1 base; bases outside gene matches: 4.

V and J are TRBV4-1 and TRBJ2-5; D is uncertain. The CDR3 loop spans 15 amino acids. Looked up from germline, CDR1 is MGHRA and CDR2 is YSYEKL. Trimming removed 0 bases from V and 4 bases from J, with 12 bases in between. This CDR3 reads CASSQEINRRETQYF. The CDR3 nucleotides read TGCGCCAGCAGCCAAGAGATTAACCGGAGAGAGACCCAGTACTTC.

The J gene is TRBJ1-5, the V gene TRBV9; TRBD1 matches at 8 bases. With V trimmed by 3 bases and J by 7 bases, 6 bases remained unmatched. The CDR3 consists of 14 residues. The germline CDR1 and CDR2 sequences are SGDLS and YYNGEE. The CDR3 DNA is TGTGCCAGCAGCGGCGGACAGGGAGGACAGCCCCAGCATTTT. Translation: CASSGGQGGQPQHF.

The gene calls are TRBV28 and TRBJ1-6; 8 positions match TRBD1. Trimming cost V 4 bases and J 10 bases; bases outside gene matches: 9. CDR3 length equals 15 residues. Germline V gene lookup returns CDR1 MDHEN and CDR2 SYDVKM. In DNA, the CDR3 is TGTGCCAGCAGTTATCCCGGGACAGGCGGGTCACCCCTCCACTTT. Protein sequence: CASSYPGTGGSPLHF. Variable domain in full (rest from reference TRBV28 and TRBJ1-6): DVKVTQSSRYLVKRTGEKVFLECVQDMDHENMFWYRQDPGLGLRLIYFSYDVKMKEKGDIPEGYSVSREKKERFSLILESASTNQTSMYLCASSYPGTGGSPLHFGNGTRLTVT.

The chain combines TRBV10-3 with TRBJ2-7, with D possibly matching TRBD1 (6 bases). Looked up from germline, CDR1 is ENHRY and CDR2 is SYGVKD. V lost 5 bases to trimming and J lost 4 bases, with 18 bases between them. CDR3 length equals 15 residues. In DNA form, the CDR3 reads TGTGCCATCAGTCGAATTCAGGGGACGGCTTACGAGCAGTACTTC. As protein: CAISRIQGTAYEQYF.

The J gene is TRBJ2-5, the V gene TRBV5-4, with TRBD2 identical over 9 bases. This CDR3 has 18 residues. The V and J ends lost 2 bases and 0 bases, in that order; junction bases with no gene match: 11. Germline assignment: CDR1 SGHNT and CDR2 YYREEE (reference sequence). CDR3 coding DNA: TGTGCCAGCAGCTTAATAGGCGGGAGGGACTCGTACCAAGAGACCCAGTACTTC. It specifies CASSLIGGRDSYQETQYF.

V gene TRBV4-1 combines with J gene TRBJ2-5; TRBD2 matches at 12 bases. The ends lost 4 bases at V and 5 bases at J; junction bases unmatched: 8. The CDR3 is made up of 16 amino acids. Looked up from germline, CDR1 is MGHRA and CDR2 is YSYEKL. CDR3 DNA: TGCGCCAGCAGCCTTATCCCTAGCGGGGGGGCGGAGACCCAGTACTTC. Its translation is CASSLIPSGGAETQYF.

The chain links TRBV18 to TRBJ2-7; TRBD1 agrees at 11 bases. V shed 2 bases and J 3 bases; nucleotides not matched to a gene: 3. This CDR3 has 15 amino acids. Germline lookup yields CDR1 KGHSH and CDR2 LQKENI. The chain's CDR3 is CASSPIGTGGYEQYF. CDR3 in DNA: TGTGCCAGCTCACCAATTGGGACAGGGGGCTACGAGCAGTACTTC.

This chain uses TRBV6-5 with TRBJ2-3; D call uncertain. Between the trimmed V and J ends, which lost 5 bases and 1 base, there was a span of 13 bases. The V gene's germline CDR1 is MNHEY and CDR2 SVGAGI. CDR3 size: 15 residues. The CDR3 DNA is TGTGCCAGCAGTATGTACCCGGCGGGCACAGATACGCAGTATTTT. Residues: CASSMYPAGTDTQYF.

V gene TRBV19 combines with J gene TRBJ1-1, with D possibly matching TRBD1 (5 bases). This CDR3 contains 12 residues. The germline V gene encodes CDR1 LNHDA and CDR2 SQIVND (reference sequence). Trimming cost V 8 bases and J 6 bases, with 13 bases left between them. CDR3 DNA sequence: TGTGCCAGTGCCGATAGGGGTGCTGAAGCTTTCTTT. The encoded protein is CASADRGAEAFF.

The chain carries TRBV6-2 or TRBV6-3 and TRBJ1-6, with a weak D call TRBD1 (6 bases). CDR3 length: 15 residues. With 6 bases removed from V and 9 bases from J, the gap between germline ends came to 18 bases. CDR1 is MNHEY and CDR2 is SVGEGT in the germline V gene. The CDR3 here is CASSHGQFQGSPLHF. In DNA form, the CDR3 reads TGTGCCAGCAGCCACGGACAGTTTCAAGGTTCACCCCTCCACTTT.

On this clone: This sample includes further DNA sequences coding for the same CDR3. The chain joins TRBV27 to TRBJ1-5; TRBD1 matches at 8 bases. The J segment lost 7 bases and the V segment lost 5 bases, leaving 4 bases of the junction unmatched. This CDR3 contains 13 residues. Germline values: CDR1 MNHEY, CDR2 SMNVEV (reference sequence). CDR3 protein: CASSLDRGQPQHF. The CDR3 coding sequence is TGTGCCAGCAGTCTCGACAGGGGCCAGCCCCAGCATTTT.

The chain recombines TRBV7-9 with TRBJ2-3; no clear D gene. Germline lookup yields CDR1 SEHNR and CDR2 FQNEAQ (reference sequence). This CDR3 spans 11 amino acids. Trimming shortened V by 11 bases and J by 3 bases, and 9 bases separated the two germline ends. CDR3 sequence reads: CAGVHTDTQYF. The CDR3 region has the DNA TGTGCCGGAGTACATACAGATACGCAGTATTTT. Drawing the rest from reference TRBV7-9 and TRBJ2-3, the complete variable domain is DTGVSQNPRHKITKRGQNVTFRCDPISEHNRLYWYRQTLGQGPEFLTYFQNEAQLEKSRLLSDRFSAERPKGSFSTLEIQRTEQGDSAMYLCAGVHTDTQYFGPGTRLTVL.

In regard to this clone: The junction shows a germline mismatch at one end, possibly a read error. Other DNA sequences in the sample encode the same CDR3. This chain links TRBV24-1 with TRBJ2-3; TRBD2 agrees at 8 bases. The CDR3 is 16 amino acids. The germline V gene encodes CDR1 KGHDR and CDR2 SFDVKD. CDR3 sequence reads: CATSDPNTSGADTQYF. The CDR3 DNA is TGTGCCACCAGTGACCCAAATACTAGCGGTGCAGATACACAGTATTTT.

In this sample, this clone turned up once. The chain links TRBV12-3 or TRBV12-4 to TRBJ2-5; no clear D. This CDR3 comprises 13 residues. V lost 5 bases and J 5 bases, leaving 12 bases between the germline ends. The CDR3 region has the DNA TGTGCCAGCAGTCCCGACTCCGGGGAGACCCAGTACTTC. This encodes CASSPDSGETQYF.

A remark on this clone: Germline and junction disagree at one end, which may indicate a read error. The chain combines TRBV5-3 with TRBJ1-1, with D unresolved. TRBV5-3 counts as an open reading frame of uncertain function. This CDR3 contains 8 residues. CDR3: CAKLSSAF. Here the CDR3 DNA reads TGTGCCAAACTTTCGTCCGCATTT.